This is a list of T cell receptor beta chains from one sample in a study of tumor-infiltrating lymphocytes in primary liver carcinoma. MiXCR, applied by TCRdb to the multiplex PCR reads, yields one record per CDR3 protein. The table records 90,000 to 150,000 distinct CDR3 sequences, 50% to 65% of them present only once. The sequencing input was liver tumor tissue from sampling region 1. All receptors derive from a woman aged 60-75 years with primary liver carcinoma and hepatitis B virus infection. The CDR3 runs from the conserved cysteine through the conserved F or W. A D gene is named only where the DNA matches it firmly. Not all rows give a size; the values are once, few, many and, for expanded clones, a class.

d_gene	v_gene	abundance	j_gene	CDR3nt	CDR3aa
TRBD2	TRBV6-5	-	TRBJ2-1	TGTGTCAGTAGTTACTCGATTCCTAGCGGAGCGACCTACAATGGGCAGTTCTTC	CVSSYSIPSGATYNGQFF
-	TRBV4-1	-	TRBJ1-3	TGCGCTAGCATCCAAGTCCCTCGGGGGGGGCAGGGAAACACCATATATTTT	CASIQVPRGGQGNTIYF
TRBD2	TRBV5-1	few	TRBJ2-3	TGCGCCAGCAGCTTGGATCCGGGACTAGCGGGAGGGGTAGCGACGGATACGCAGTATTTT	CASSLDPGLAGGVATDTQYF
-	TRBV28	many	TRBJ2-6	TGTGCCAGCAACGACAGGGCCAACGTCCTGACTTTC	CASNDRANVLTF
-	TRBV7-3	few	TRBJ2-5	TGTGCCAGCAGCTTAACTACACAAGAGACCCAGTACTTC	CASSLTTQETQYF
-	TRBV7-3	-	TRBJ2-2	TGTGCCAGCAGCTTCCGGGACGGATACACCGGGGAGCTGTTTTTT	CASSFRDGYTGELFF
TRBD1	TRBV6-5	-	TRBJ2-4	TGTGCCAGCAGTTCCGGACAGGGGGCGTGTAGTGGAGCCAAAAACATTCAGAACTTC	CASSSGQGACSGAKNIQNF
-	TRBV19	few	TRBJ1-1	TGTGCCAGTAGTATCATGGGGGCGGGCTCTGAAGCTTTCTTT	CASSIMGAGSEAFF
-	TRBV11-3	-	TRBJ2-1	TGTGCCAGTAGCAGAACAGCCTTTGGGCAGTTCTTC	CASSRTAFGQFF
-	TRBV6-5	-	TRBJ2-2	TGTGTCAACAGTTACTCGGCGACTACCAACACCGGGGAGCTGTTTTTT	CVNSYSATTNTGELFF
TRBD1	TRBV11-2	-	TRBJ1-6	TGCGCCAGCAGCCCCAGGACAGGGGAGCACCACTTT	CASSPRTGEHHF
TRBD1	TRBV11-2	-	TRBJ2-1	TGTGCCAGCAGCCTCCGGTACAGGGGTTTTAATGAGCAGTTCTTC	CASSLRYRGFNEQFF
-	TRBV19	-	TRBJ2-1	TGTGCCAGTAGTATAGATCGGATCAGAAATGAGCAGTTCTTC	CASSIDRIRNEQFF
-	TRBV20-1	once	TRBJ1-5	TGCAGTGCTAGAGGGGGGGCCGGTTCTTATAGCAATCAGCCCCAGCATTTT	CSARGGAGSYSNQPQHF
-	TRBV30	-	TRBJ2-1	TGTGCCCGGAGACGGGACCAACGTAAGAATGAGCAGTTCTTC	CARRRDQRKNEQFF
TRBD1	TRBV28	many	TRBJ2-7	TGTGCCAGCAGCTGGACAGGGGGCTTATCCTACGAGCAGTACTTC	CASSWTGGLSYEQYF
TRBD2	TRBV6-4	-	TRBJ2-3	TGTGCCAGCAGTGACCCCCGAGTGCTAGCGGGCCGCACAGATACGCAGTATTTT	CASSDPRVLAGRTDTQYF
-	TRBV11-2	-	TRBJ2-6	TGTGCCAGCAGCTTAGGGGTTCTCTTTGGGGCCAACGTCCTGACTTTC	CASSLGVLFGANVLTF
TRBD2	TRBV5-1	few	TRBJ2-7	TGCGCCAGCAGCAAAGAGTCTAGCGGGAGGATGGGAACCTACGAGCAGTACTTC	CASSKESSGRMGTYEQYF
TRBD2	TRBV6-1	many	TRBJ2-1	TGTGCCAGCAGTGAGCGACTAGCGGGGGCAAATGAGCAGTTCTTC	CASSERLAGANEQFF
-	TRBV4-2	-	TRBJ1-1	TGTGCCAGCAGCCTGTTAACAGCAGAAGCTTTCTTT	CASSLLTAEAFF
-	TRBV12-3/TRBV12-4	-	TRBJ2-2	TGTGCCGGCAGTTTACCCCGGTCGAACACCGGGGAGCTGTGTTTT	CAGSLPRSNTGELCF
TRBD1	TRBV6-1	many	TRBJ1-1	TGTGCCAGCAGTGAGGACAGGGGTTCGGCTGAAGCTTTCTTT	CASSEDRGSAEAFF
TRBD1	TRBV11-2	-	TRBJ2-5	TGTGCCAGCATCCTGGACCTGGGGACAGGGCTTGAGTACTTC	CASILDLGTGLEYF
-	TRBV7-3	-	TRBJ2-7	TGTGCCAGCAGCTTTGACGGCGGAAGCTCCCACGAGCAGTACTTC	CASSFDGGSSHEQYF
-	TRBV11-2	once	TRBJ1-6	TGTACCAGCAGGAGGGGATTACAGAATCCACCCCTCCACTTT	CTSRRGLQNPPLHF
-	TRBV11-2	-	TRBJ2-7	TGTGCCAGCAGATTCAGCACAGGAAGGGCTAACGAACAATACTTC	CASRFSTGRANEQYF
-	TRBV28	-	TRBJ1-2	-	CASSSFGQGANYGCTF
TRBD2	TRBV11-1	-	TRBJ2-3	TGTGTCAGCAGTTTAAGGCAACGTGCGGGAGGGTCTCACTTT	CVSSLRQRAGGSHF
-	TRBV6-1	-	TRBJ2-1	TGTGGCACCAGAGCGGGTGAATCCTACAATGAGCAGTTCTTC	CGTRAGESYNEQFF
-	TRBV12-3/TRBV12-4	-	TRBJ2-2	TGTGCCAGCACCCCAGGGCTTGTTAGGACCGGGGAGCTGTTTTTT	CASTPGLVRTGELFF
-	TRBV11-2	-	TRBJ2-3	TGTGCCAGCACCCTGGATCGAGGAGATACGCAGTATTTT	CASTLDRGDTQYF
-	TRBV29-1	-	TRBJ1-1	TGCAGCGTTCAGAACGCTGAAGCGTTCTTT	CSVQNAEAFF
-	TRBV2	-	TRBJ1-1	TGTGCCACGGAGACAGTGAACTCTGAAGCTTTCTTT	CATETVNSEAFF
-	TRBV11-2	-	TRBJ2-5	TGTGCCAGCAGCTTTGTGGAGACCCAGCACTTC	CASSFVETQHF
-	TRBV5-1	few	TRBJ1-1	TGCGCCAGCAGCGTAGACGGGACAACTATGAACACTGAAGCTTTCTTT	CASSVDGTTMNTEAFF
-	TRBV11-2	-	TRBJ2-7	TGTACCAGCAGCTTAGCGTGGCAGCCCTCCTACGAGCAGTACTTC	CTSSLAWQPSYEQYF
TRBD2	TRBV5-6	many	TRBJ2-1	TGTGCCAGCAGCCGGGACTACCCCTACAATGAGCAGTTCTTC	CASSRDYPYNEQFF
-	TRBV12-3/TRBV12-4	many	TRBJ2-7	TGTGCCAGCAGCACTAGAGCCGCAGGGGAGCAGTACTTC	CASSTRAAGEQYF
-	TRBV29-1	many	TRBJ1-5	TGCAGCGTTGCCGAGACAGATAGCAATCAGCCCCAGCATTTT	CSVAETDSNQPQHF
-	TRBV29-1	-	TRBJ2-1	TGCAGCGTCCATACTATACAGGGCGTGTATGAGCAGTTCTTC	CSVHTIQGVYEQFF
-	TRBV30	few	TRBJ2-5	TGTGCCTGGAACGACGGGACCCCTATAGAGACCCAGTACTTC	CAWNDGTPIETQYF
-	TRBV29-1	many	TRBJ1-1	TGCAGCGTTGCTCGCAGGGGCACTGAAGCTTTCTTT	CSVARRGTEAFF
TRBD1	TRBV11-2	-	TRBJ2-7	TGTGCCAGCAGCTTAGTGAGGGGACAGGTTTACGAGCAGCACTTC	CASSLVRGQVYEQHF
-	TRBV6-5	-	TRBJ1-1	TGTGCCAGCAGACGGTCGTCGGGGACGGACACTGAAGCTTTCTTT	CASRRSSGTDTEAFF